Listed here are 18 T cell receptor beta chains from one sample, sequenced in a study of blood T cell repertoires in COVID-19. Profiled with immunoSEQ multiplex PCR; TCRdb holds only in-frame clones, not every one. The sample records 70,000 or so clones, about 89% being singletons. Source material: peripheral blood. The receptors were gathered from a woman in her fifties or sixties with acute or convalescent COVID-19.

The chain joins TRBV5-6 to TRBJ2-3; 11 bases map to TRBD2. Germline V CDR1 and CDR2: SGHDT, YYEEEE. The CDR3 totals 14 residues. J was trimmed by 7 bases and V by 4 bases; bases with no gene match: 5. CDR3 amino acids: CASSSSGGAYTQYF. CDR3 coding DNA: TGTGCCAGCAGCAGTAGCGGGGGGGCCTATACGCAGTATTTT.

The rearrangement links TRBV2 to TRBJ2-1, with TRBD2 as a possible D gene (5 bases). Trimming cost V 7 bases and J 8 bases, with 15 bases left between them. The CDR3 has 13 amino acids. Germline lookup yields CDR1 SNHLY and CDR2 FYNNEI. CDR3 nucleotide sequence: TGTGCCAGCATGACTGGGTCGGGATATGAGCAGTTCTTC. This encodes CASMTGSGYEQFF.

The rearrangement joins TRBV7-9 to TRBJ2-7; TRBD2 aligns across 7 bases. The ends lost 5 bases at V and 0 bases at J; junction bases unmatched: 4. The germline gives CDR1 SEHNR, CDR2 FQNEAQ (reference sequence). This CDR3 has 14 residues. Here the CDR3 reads CASSGGDGSYEQYF. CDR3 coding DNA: TGTGCCAGCAGCGGGGGGGACGGCTCCTACGAGCAGTACTTC.

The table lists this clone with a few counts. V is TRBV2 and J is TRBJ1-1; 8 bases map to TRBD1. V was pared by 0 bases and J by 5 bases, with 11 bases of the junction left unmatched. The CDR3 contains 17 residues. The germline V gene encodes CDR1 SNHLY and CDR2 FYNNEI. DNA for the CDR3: TGTGCCAGCAGTGAAGCGCAACAGGGGGTTTATTGGACTGAAGCTTTCTTT. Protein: CASSEAQQGVYWTEAFF.

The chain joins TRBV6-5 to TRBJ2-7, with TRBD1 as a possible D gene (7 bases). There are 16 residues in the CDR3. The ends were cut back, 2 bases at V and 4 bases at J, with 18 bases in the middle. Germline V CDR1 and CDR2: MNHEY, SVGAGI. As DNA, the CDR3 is TGTGCCAGCAGTTACCCCAGCGAGACAGGGACTTACGAGCAGTACTTC. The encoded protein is CASSYPSETGTYEQYF.

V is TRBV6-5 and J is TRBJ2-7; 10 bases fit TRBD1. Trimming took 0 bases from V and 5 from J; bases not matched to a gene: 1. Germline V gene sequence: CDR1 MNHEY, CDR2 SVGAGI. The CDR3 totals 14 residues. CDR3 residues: CASSYSGTGDEQYF. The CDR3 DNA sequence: TGTGCCAGCAGTTACTCGGGGACAGGGGACGAGCAGTACTTC.

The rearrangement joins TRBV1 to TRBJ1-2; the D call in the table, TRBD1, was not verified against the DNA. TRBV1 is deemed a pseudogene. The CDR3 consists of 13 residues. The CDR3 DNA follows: TGCACCGATGATACAGAGCACCTTAATGGCTACACCTTC. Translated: CTDDTEHLNGYTF.

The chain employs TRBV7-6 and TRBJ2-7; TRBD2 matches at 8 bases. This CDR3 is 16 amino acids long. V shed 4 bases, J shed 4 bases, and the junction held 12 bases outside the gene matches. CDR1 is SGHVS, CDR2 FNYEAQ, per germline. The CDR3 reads CASSSSRSGGQYEQYF. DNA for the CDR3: TGTGCCAGCAGCTCAAGTAGGAGCGGGGGCCAGTACGAGCAGTACTTC.

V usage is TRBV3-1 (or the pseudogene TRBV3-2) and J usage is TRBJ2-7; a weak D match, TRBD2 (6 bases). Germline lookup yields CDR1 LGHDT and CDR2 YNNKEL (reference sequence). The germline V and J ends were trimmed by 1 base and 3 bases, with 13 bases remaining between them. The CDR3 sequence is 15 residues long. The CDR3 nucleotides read TGTGCCAGCAGCCAAGCATCGACGGGACTCTACGAGCAGTACTTC. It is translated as CASSQASTGLYEQYF.

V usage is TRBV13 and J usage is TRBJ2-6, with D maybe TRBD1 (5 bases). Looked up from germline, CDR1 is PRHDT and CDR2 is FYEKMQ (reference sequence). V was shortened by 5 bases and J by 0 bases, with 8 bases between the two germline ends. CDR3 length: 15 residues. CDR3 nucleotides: TGTGCCAGCAGCAGCAGGGTCTCTGGGGCCAACGTCCTGACTTTC. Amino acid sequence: CASSSRVSGANVLTF.

The CDR3 region has the DNA TGCGCCAGCAGCCAAGATCAGTCCCCTAGCGGGCAGTTCTTC. It yields the protein CASSQDQSPSGQFF. V is TRBV4-1 and J is TRBJ2-1; 7 nucleotides match TRBD2. V shed 0 bases, J shed 12 bases, and the junction held 8 bases outside the gene matches. Per germline, CDR1 MGHRA and CDR2 YSYEKL. The CDR3 contains 14 residues.

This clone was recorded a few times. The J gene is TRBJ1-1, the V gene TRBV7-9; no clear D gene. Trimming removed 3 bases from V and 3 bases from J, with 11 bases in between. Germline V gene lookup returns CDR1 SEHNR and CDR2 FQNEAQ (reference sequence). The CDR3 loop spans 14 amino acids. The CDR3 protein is CASSLRDIDTEAFF. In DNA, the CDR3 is TGTGCCAGCAGCTTGAGGGATATAGACACTGAAGCTTTCTTT.

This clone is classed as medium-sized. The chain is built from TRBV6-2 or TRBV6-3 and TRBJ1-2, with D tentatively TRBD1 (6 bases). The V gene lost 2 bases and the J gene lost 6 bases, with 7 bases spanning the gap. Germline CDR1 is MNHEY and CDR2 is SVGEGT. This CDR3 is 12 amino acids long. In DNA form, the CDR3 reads TGTGCCAGCAGTTACACAGGGAATGGCTACACCTTC. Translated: CASSYTGNGYTF.

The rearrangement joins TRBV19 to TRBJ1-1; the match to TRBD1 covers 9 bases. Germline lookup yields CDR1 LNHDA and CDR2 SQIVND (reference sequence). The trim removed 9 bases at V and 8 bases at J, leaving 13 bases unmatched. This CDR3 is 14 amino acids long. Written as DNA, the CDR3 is TGTGCCAGCACCTCCTCCGGGACAGGGCGGGAAGCTTTCTTT. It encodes CASTSSGTGREAFF.

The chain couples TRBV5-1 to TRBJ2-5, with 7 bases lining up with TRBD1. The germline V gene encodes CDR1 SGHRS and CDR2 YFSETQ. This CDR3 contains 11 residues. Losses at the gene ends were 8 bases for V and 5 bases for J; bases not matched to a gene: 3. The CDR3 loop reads CASSGGETQYF. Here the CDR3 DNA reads TGCGCCAGTTCAGGGGGTGAGACCCAGTACTTC.

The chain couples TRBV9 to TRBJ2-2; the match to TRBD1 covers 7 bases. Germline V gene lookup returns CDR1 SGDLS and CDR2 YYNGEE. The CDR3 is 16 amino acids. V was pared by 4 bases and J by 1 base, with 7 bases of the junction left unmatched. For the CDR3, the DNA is TGTGCCAGCAGCATAGGACAGGTCCTGAACACCGGGGAGCTGTTTTTT. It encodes CASSIGQVLNTGELFF.

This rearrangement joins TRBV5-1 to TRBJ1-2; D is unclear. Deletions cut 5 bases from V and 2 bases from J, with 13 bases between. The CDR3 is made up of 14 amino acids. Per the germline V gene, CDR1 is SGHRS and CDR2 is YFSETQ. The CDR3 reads CASRDTSGNYGYTF. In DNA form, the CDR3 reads TGCGCCAGCAGAGATACGTCGGGGAACTATGGCTACACCTTC.

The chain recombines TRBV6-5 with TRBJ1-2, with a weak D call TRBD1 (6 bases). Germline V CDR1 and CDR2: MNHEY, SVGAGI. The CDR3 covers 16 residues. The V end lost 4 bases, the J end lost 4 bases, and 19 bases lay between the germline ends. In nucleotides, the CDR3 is TGTGCCAGCAGTTCCCTAGGGCGGGGGCTAGTCTATGGCTACACCTTC. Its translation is CASSSLGRGLVYGYTF.